The sequence of this T cell receptor beta chain was determined in a study of cytomegalovirus exposure and HLA in healthy donors (dated by TCRdb to 2016 to 2017). A note on the overall study: An earlier analysis of a few hundred of the donors reported about 260 Gb of sequence data and 95 million to 120 million unique TCR beta sequences obtained from about 170 million T cells. The genetic ancestry cluster associated with self-reported Caucasian donors included around four fifths of the roughly 380 genotyped donors. Rather than using new phenotypic data, the later analysis identified candidate immune exposures from TCR beta sequences and from how often those sequences occurred across donors. An earlier analysis of roughly 600 of the donors used high-throughput TCR beta sequencing to judge whether each TCR beta V gene segment behaved as functional or pseudogenic. All discovery cohort repertoires had been generated using a single sequencing platform. HLA typing covered class I and class II loci at four-digit resolution. Along with the approximately 700-subject first cohort, a separate validation cohort of around 110 different subjects was used. Four or five DR-DQ haplotypes were handled as single units for association and clustering, since linkage in the cohort was strong. An early release covering roughly 640 HLA-typed donors comprised 300 to 350 gigabases of sequencing data and around 85 million unique TCR sequences. Genome-wide SNP genotypes for about 60% of the roughly 670 donors were used in a later genetic analysis, which treated that subset as a discovery cohort. Donor age, sex, ethnicity and CMV serostatus were compiled together with the repertoire data. Using immunosequencing, the study profiled T cell repertoires from about 620 subjects and related those repertoires to cytomegalovirus serostatus. The number of donors typed differed by locus, with roughly 629-640 for A, B, C, DRB1 and DQB1, around 500 for DQA1, 606 for DPA1, and 472 for DPB1. The study aimed to test whether signatures of past pathogen exposure could be identified by cataloging public T cell receptors. Among roughly 400 genotyped donors of the cohort, an average of around 250,000 unique TCR beta nucleotide sequences was sequenced per donor, of which approximately 18% were non-productive. High-throughput TCR immunosequencing, statistical association of individual TCRs with disease status, and machine learning were combined to predict cytomegalovirus infection status. A later analysis re-analyzed previously published TCR beta repertoires from several hundred donors and added high-resolution HLA genotyping to study TCR occurrence patterns.

The cohort was made up of 500 to 800 healthy bone marrow donors. Cohort members were all nominally healthy when sampled, although unrecorded immune exposures were likely present. The donor was CMV seronegative and was included in the group of 352 seronegative cohort members. Every donor gave a peripheral blood sample, and the peripheral blood mononuclear cells from that sample were used for TCR beta sequencing. The Qiagen DNeasy Blood Extraction Kit was used to extract genomic DNA from the blood cell samples. Per the germline V gene, KGHSH is the CDR1 and LQKENI is the CDR2. V and J are trimmed by 0 bases and 6 bases, and the gene matches miss 12 bases of the junction. From cysteine to phenylalanine, the CDR3 is 19 amino acids long. The sequence is cut down to CDR3 DNA, 57 bases in frame from base 1. Results and caveats for the whole study, not just this receptor: Most TCR sequences were observed very rarely across donors, whereas some public TCRs were present in many individuals. The classifier was reported to diagnose cytomegalovirus status with high specificity and sensitivity in both the original cohort and the validation cohort. In a later analysis, the rate of TCR association differed among HLA loci, with DRB1 alleles having the most associated TCRs and HLA-C alleles having the fewest. In this cohort, only TCR beta chains were sequenced, and detectable features were limited by the absence of alpha or paired-chain data. The authors suggested that the approach could potentially be generalized to other disease states and immunological phenotypes. Broadly in line with IMGT annotations, most TCR beta V segments showed up in productive rearrangements about 87% or about 30% of the time in an earlier analysis of several hundred of the donors. According to a later analysis, parvovirus B19, influenza, CMV and Epstein-Barr virus appeared linked to several top co-occurrence clusters. The only immune exposure information available for the cohort was CMV serostatus. Roughly uniform sequencing depth across donors was assumed in presence/absence analyses, although this assumption may not hold. Assigning TCR associations to individual alleles was difficult when HLA alleles, especially DR and DQ, strongly co-occurred. A further reported finding was that TCR beta sequences accurately predicted the HLA-A and HLA-B alleles for most subjects in the first cohort. Correlated functional status among segregating V segments might reflect linkage disequilibrium, but an unknown experimental factor could not be ruled out. In a later analysis, around 17,000 TCR beta sequences were associated with specific HLA alleles at a false discovery rate of 0.05. Because counts were too low, about 15 rarely observed V segments, including chromosome 9 orphons, were left out of the earlier analysis of 587 of the donors. In a later genetic analysis, fewer N-insertions in productive TCRs were reported among donors in an Asian-associated ancestry cluster than the roughly 640-donor mean. HLA typing was unavailable for some donors at each locus, so association tests used only the typed subset. In vitro tests confirmed that a few of the cytomegalovirus-associated TCR beta chains recognize cytomegalovirus antigens. The study gave a list of about 150 TCR beta chains associated with cytomegalovirus. A cluster of highly shared sequence variants was judged likely to represent a technical artifact of the sequencing pipeline. An association between a missense DCLRE1C variant and V-gene and J-gene trimming of TCR beta chains was found in a later genetic analysis and replicated in an independent cohort. Some IMGT-functional V segments, including TRBV6-2 and TRBV6-3, could not be distinguished by the 87-base-pair reads and were therefore excluded. Most CMV-associated TCR beta chains appeared to be HLA-restricted in a later analysis, and the HLA associations seemed to be driven largely by CMV exposure. In a later analysis, HLA-associated TCR beta chains showed more clonal expansion and lower generation probabilities than non-associated chains that were equally common.

The protocol used for the library was the immunoSEQ multiplex PCR assay. A mixture of 60 forward primers for TCR Vbeta segments and 13 reverse primers for TCR Jbeta segments was used in the multiplex PCR. The CDR3 region of rearranged TCR beta genes was amplified from genomic DNA by a multiplex PCR assay. Amplified TCR beta libraries were sequenced as 87-base-pair reads on the Illumina HiSeq System. The study's processing was this. In a later analysis, 77 million or so unique TCR beta chains were counted across the approximately 640 repertoires, and roughly 11 million of these chains were shared by at least two donors. To remove PCR and sequencing errors, raw reads were error-corrected and collapsed into unique sequences using a nearest-neighbor algorithm that merged closely related sequences. V, D and J gene segments were assigned by aligning CDR3 sequences to IMGT reference sequences. For a sequence to be retained, at least a six-nucleotide match to both a V gene segment and a J gene segment was required. Rearrangements were called productive when the CDR3 lacked stop codons and stayed in frame with V and J; all others were non-productive. Following IMGT convention, CDR3 was defined as the stretch from the second conserved V-encoded cysteine up to the conserved J-encoded phenylalanine. In an earlier analysis of around 600 of the donors, sequences lacking an unambiguous match to a single V gene segment were excluded. An earlier analysis of a few hundred of the donors called V segments functional above 56.7% productive rearrangements and segregating when the between-donor standard deviation exceeded 5%. To diagnose cytomegalovirus status from the catalog of TCR beta chain sequences, a statistical classification framework was built. In a later analysis, V and J genes were assigned by comparing TCR nucleotide sequences against IMGT/GENE-DB human TR gene sequences. Using the TCRdist pipeline, a later analysis assigned CDR3 sequences along with most-parsimonious VDJ recombination scenarios. In a later analysis, each TCR beta chain was defined by its CDR3 amino acid sequence together with its V-gene family, and reads lacking a unique V-gene family were excluded. As a way to deal with suspected cross-contamination and a sequencing artifact, a later analysis dropped 640 or so nucleotide sequences that were highly shared and had low generation probability. A later analysis calculated a clonal expansion index for each public chain from normalized within-repertoire ranks of inferred template counts. In a later analysis, generation probabilities were computed with a VDJ recombination model fitted to out-of-frame rearrangements, and the resulting probabilities were checked against IGoR. A later analysis scored TCR-TCR, TCR-HLA and TCR-CMV co-occurrence with hypergeometric tests, applying a repertoire-size bias correction to TCR pairs. In a later analysis, false discovery rates were estimated by permuting HLA or CMV assignments 20 times. In a later analysis, co-occurring TCRs were grouped using DBSCAN, with TCRdist sequence similarity added in when clustering inside HLA-allele-positive subsets. Repertoires with fewer than 30,000 or more than 120,000 public chains, plus five repertoires with anomalous nucleotide sharing, were excluded from co-occurrence clustering. The table comes from immuneACCESS by way of TCRdb, which keeps in-frame sequences with V and J called. Part of the clones is missing from these tables; in studies checked, under half for an unresolved V gene and the rest for unknown reasons. Clonal size and the V and J genes are those of that table, whereas D and trimming came from the DNA. Here the sample has about 110,000 clones; 60% to 80% occur a single time. The biggest ten clones account for about 2.5% of the sample.

To note about this clone: What antigen it recognizes has not been identified. Within one base of it there is no much larger clone, and no base qualities were kept.

Sequencing was carried out using PBMCs. The TCR was taken from a female donor in good health and CMV-seronegative. Recombination joined TRBV18 with TRBJ2-4, with 12 bases in between that match TRBD2. In nucleotide form, the sequence is TGTGCCAGCTCACCACCAGGGACTAGCGGGTTAAGAGGGGGAAACATTCAGTACTTC. Its coded protein is CASSPPGTSGLRGGNIQYF. Supplemented by the reference TRBV18 and TRBJ2-4 proteins around the CDR3, the complete variable domain is NAGVMQNPRHLVRRRGQEARLRCSPMKGHSHVYWYRQLPEEGLKFMVYLQKENIIDESGMPKERFSAEFPKEGPSILRIQQVVRGDSAAYFCASSPPGTSGLRGGNIQYFGAGTRLSVL.